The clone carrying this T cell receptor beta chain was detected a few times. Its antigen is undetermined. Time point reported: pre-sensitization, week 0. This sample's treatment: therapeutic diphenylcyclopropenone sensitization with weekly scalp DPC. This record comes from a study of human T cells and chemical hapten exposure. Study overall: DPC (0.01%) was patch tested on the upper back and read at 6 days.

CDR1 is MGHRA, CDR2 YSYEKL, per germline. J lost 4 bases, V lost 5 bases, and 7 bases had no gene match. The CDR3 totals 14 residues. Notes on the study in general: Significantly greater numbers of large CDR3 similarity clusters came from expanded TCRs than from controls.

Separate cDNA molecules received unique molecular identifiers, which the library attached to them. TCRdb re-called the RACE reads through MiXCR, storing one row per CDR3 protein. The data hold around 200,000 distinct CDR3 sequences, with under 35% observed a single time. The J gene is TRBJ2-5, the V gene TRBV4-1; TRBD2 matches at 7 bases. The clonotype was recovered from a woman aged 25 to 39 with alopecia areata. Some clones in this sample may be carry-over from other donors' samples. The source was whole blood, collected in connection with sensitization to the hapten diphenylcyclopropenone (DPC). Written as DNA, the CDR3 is TGCGCCAGCAGCGAAGCGGGGACTGCAGAGACCCAGTACTTC. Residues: CASSEAGTAETQYF.